Listed below are T cell receptor beta chains from one sample, sequenced in a study of cytomegalovirus exposure and HLA in healthy donors. Here immunoSEQ multiplex PCR was the method, and the copy in TCRdb shows in-frame clones only, minus some. The data contain some 180,000 clones, about 79% of them singletons. Specimen: PBMCs. The receptors come from a girl aged 2 to 9 in good health and CMV-seropositive. Both conserved end residues are part of each CDR3. A D gene is named only where the DNA matches it firmly. For some rows the clone size is stated as once, few or many, or as a class when expanded; others skip it.

D	V	size	J	CDR3	DNA
-	TRBV6-4	-	TRBJ1-1	CASSGGEVEAFF	TGTGCCAGCAGTGGGGGAGAAGTGGAAGCTTTCTTT
-	TRBV15	-	TRBJ2-3	CATSRETVRDTQYF	TGTGCCACCAGCAGAGAGACTGTTCGAGATACGCAGTATTTT
TRBD2	TRBV5-1	few	TRBJ2-2	CASSLRGLAGVTGELFF	TGCGCCAGCAGCTTGAGGGGACTAGCGGGAGTTACCGGGGAGCTGTTTTTT
TRBD1	TRBV19	-	TRBJ1-1	CASRSDRVLTEAFF	TGTGCCAGTAGATCGGACAGGGTACTCACTGAAGCTTTCTTT
TRBD2	TRBV7-3	-	TRBJ2-1	CASRRTSTGTSGRGLFF	TGTGCCAGCAGACGGACTAGTACCGGGACTAGCGGGAGGGGTCTGTTCTTC
-	TRBV5-4	-	TRBJ2-7	CASRVRGGLSDEQYF	TGTGCCAGCAGGGTTCGAGGCGGGCTGTCTGACGAGCAGTACTTC
TRBD2	TRBV30	-	TRBJ2-1	CAWMSGGAYYNEQFF	TGTGCCTGGATGTCGGGGGGGGCGTACTACAATGAGCAGTTCTTC
-	TRBV5-1	-	TRBJ2-2	CASSLVLDTTGELFF	TGCGCCAGCAGCTTGGTTCTTGACACAACCGGGGAGCTGTTTTTT
TRBD1	TRBV2	-	TRBJ1-1	CASSGTGGIGNTEAFF	TGTGCCAGCAGTGGTACAGGGGGCATCGGGAACACTGAAGCTTTCTTT
-	TRBV6-1	few	TRBJ2-1	CASSDSGLVNEQFF	TGTGCCAGCAGTGATAGCGGTCTGGTAAATGAGCAGTTCTTC
-	TRBV28	-	TRBJ1-3	CASSLPGGNTIYF	TGTGCCAGCAGTTTACCCGGGGGAAACACCATATATTTT
TRBD1	TRBV18	-	TRBJ2-7	CASSPGPLMTGIHEQYF	TGTGCCAGCTCACCAGGGCCCTTAATGACAGGGATCCACGAGCAGTACTTC
-	TRBV21-1	-	TRBJ2-7	CASSKGSGQYF	TGTGCCAGCAGCAAAGGTTCCGGGCAGTACTTC
TRBD1	TRBV6-5	-	TRBJ1-2	CASSYRTGDGGYTF	TGTGCCAGCAGTTACAGGACAGGGGATGGAGGCTACACCTTC
-	TRBV20-1	-	TRBJ1-1	CSALGELEAFF	TGCAGTGCTCTCGGGGAGCTTGAAGCTTTCTTT
-	TRBV5-1	-	TRBJ2-3	CASSLGLEGDTQYF	TGCGCCAGCAGCTTGGGACTAGAAGGGGATACGCAGTATTTT